This entry lists 19 T cell receptor beta chains sequenced from one sample in a study of beta chain features in type 1 diabetes. The isolated RNA, all of it, was reverse transcribed, so expressed TCRB transcripts were what got sequenced. The protocol was immunoSEQ multiplex PCR, while the TCRdb copy is restricted to in-frame clones and leaves out a portion. This sample has over 350,000 clones, with about 15% found just once. Sequences were obtained from naive CD4+ T cells from blood. Receptor source: a woman in her late teens or twenties in good health.

This clone was detected only a few times. The genes are TRBV18 and TRBJ2-2; 7 nucleotides line up with TRBD1. Germline V gene lookup returns CDR1 KGHSH and CDR2 LQKENI. This CDR3 has 16 residues. V dropped 4 bases and J dropped 3; count of bases not matched to a gene: 8. The CDR3 DNA reads as TGTGCCAGCTCACTGACCCGCACAGGGGACACCGGGGAGCTGTTTTTT. Its translation is CASSLTRTGDTGELFF.

The chain uses TRBV6-6 and TRBJ2-5, with TRBD2 identical over 8 bases. V lost 7 bases to trimming and J lost 5 bases; unmatched junction nucleotides: 6. The CDR3 loop spans 13 amino acids. The germline gives CDR1 MNHNY, CDR2 SVGAGI (reference sequence). The CDR3 bases are TGTGCCAGCACTCTTCCGGGAGGGGAGACCCAGTACTTC. It specifies CASTLPGGETQYF.

This clone was seen more than once but under ten times. The chain links TRBV15 to TRBJ2-3; TRBD1 is a possible D gene (5 bases). The V and J ends lost 0 bases and 6 bases respectively, with 13 bases between them. Looked up from germline, CDR1 is LNHNV and CDR2 is YYDKDF (reference sequence). The CDR3 runs 15 residues. Written as DNA, the CDR3 is TGTGCCACCAGCAGAGATCCACAGGACCGCGATACGCAGTATTTT. It codes for CATSRDPQDRDTQYF.

This clone occurred a few times. The V gene is TRBV4-1, the J gene TRBJ1-4; D remains unclear. The CDR3 consists of 15 residues. V shed 1 base and J shed 0 bases, with 6 bases lying between them. Looked up from germline, CDR1 is MGHRA and CDR2 is YSYEKL. The CDR3 here is CASSQVYSTNEKLFF. The CDR3 DNA reads TGCGCCAGCAGCCAAGTATACTCAACTAATGAAAAACTGTTTTTT.

This clone was detected a few times. The chain combines TRBV7-3 with TRBJ2-3; TRBD2 agrees at 12 bases. V lost 4 bases and J lost 3; bases outside the gene matches: 8. CDR1 is SGHTA, CDR2 FQGTGA, per germline. This CDR3 is built from 17 residues. The CDR3 here is CASSSRLAGGSTDTQYF. The CDR3 DNA reads TGTGCCAGCAGCTCCCGGCTAGCGGGAGGGAGTACAGATACGCAGTATTTT.

This chain uses TRBV5-1 with TRBJ2-6, with 10 bases fitting TRBD1. The CDR3 has 16 residues. Germline V gene sequence: CDR1 SGHRS, CDR2 YFSETQ. The ends lost 5 bases at V and 0 bases at J; junction bases unmatched: 2. The CDR3 sequence: CASSRTGGSGANVLTF. The CDR3 DNA reads as TGCGCCAGCAGTAGGACAGGGGGCTCTGGGGCCAACGTCCTGACTTTC.

The V call is TRBV5-5, the J call TRBJ1-1, with 7 bases that match TRBD1. The CDR3 has 15 amino acids. Germline V gene data show CDR1 as SGHKS and CDR2 as YYEKEE (reference sequence). With 2 bases clipped from V and 1 base from J, the junction kept 5 bases outside the gene matches. The CDR3 reads CASSFGQVKNTEAFF. DNA of the CDR3: TGTGCCAGCAGCTTCGGACAGGTGAAGAACACTGAAGCTTTCTTT. Using reference TRBV5-5 and TRBJ1-1 for the parts outside the CDR3, the full variable domain is DAGVTQSPTHLIKTRGQQVTLRCSPISGHKSVSWYQQVLGQGPQFIFQYYEKEERGRGNFPDRFSARQFPNYSSELNVNALLLGDSALYLCASSFGQVKNTEAFFGQGTRLTVV.

A few counts support this clone. The gene calls are TRBV14 and TRBJ2-3, with D possibly matching TRBD1 (6 bases). The CDR3 runs 15 residues. The germline V gene has CDR1 SGHDN and CDR2 FVKESK. The V end was cut by 5 bases, the J end by 0 bases, with 12 bases between. Here the CDR3 DNA reads TGTGCCAGCAGCGCCGGGACATCTAGCACAGATACGCAGTATTTT. This translates into CASSAGTSSTDTQYF.

This clone was counted only a few times. The rearrangement joins TRBV2 to TRBJ1-2; 7 bases line up with TRBD1. With 11 bases clipped from V and 3 bases from J, the junction kept 9 bases outside the gene matches. The CDR3 covers 13 residues. Germline assignment: CDR1 SNHLY and CDR2 FYNNEI. In DNA form, the CDR3 reads TGTGCCGTTAAGGAGGGGGCGGACTATGGCTACACCTTC. Amino acids: CAVKEGADYGYTF.

This clone appeared a few times. The chain has TRBV5-4 and TRBJ2-1; 12 nucleotides align to TRBD2. V shed 0 bases and J 8 bases; nucleotides not matched to a gene: 6. Looked up from germline, CDR1 is SGHNT and CDR2 is YYREEE (reference sequence). This CDR3 is 16 amino acids long. As DNA, the CDR3 is TGTGCCAGCAGCTTGGGATCTAGCGGGAGGGCCCATGAGCAGTTCTTC. As protein: CASSLGSSGRAHEQFF.

The table lists this clone with a few counts. The chain is built from TRBV5-6 and TRBJ1-1; 7 bases are shared with TRBD1. Looked up from germline, CDR1 is SGHDT and CDR2 is YYEEEE. This CDR3 has 13 amino acids. The V segment lost 2 bases and the J segment 4 bases; nucleotides outside the gene matches: 2. CDR3: CASSFDRATEAFF. CDR3 bases: TGTGCCAGCAGCTTCGACAGGGCCACTGAAGCTTTCTTT.

This clone occurred a few times. The chain carries TRBV11-1 and TRBJ2-3; maybe TRBD2 (6 bases). The CDR3 has 17 amino acids. CDR1 is SGHAT and CDR2 is FQDESV in the germline V gene (reference sequence). The V and J ends lost 3 bases and 0 bases respectively, with 16 bases between them. The chain's CDR3 is CASSFAEGGISTDTQYF. In DNA, the CDR3 is TGTGCCAGCAGCTTCGCTGAGGGAGGCATAAGCACAGATACGCAGTATTTT.

This clone was found a few times. V usage is TRBV6-5 and J usage is TRBJ1-5, with D uncertain. The CDR3 runs 13 residues. Trimming removed 6 bases from V and 5 bases from J, with 11 bases in between. Germline V gene data show CDR1 as MNHEY and CDR2 as SVGAGI. The CDR3 spells CASRVSYDQPQHF. Here the CDR3 DNA reads TGTGCCAGCAGGGTGAGTTACGATCAGCCCCAGCATTTT.

The rearrangement links TRBV7-2 to TRBJ1-1, with 7 nucleotides matching TRBD1. CDR1 is SGHTA and CDR2 is FQGNSA in the germline V gene. CDR3 size: 16 residues. V was clipped by 5 bases and J by 4 bases; unmatched bases: 13. The DNA for the CDR3 is TGTGCCAGCAGCGATCGACAGGGTTTTCGGAGCACTGAAGCTTTCTTT. It yields the protein CASSDRQGFRSTEAFF.

This rearrangement joins TRBV7-9 to TRBJ2-5; 8 bases line up with TRBD2. After removal of 3 bases from V and 5 bases from J, the junction contained 2 bases not matched to a gene. The CDR3 runs to 13 residues. Germline values: CDR1 SEHNR, CDR2 FQNEAQ (reference sequence). The CDR3 DNA is TGTGCCAGCAGCTTCATAGCGGGGGAGACCCAGTACTTC. This sequence encodes CASSFIAGETQYF. Variable domain in full (rest from reference TRBV7-9 and TRBJ2-5): DTGVSQNPRHKITKRGQNVTFRCDPISEHNRLYWYRQTLGQGPEFLTYFQNEAQLEKSRLLSDRFSAERPKGSFSTLEIQRTEQGDSAMYLCASSFIAGETQYFGPGTRLLVL.

The chain is built from TRBV29-1 and TRBJ2-7; D remains ambiguous. This CDR3 region has 12 residues. Germline V gene lookup returns CDR1 SQVTM and CDR2 ANQGSEA. V was pared by 3 bases and J by 5 bases, with 11 bases between. The CDR3: CSVEEDIDEQYF. The DNA for the CDR3 is TGCAGCGTTGAGGAAGACATTGACGAGCAGTACTTC.

In this sample, this clone turned up a few times. The V and J genes are TRBV7-2 and TRBJ2-3, with a weak D call TRBD2 (6 bases). Trimming pared 5 bases from V and 6 bases from J, leaving 15 bases between. Germline V CDR1 and CDR2: SGHTA, FQGNSA. This CDR3 comprises 14 residues. The CDR3 loop is CASSPGAVRDTQYF. CDR3 DNA: TGTGCCAGCAGCCCGGGAGCAGTAAGGGATACGCAGTATTTT.

This chain uses TRBV28 with TRBJ2-7; D remains ambiguous. The V end was cut by 6 bases, the J end by 0 bases, with 6 bases between. CDR1 is MDHEN and CDR2 is SYDVKM in the germline V gene. The length of the CDR3 is 12 residues. CDR3 DNA: TGTGCCAGCAGGACTCGCTCCTACGAGCAGTACTTC. It encodes CASRTRSYEQYF.

The chain has TRBV7-2 and TRBJ2-2, with D possibly matching TRBD2 (5 bases). Trimming pared 5 bases from V and 4 bases from J, leaving 14 bases between. From germline, CDR1 is SGHTA and CDR2 FQGNSA. The CDR3 spans 15 residues. CDR3 nucleotide sequence: TGTGCCAGCAGCCCTGGGCAGGCGGGCACCGGGGAGCTGTTTTTT. It specifies CASSPGQAGTGELFF.